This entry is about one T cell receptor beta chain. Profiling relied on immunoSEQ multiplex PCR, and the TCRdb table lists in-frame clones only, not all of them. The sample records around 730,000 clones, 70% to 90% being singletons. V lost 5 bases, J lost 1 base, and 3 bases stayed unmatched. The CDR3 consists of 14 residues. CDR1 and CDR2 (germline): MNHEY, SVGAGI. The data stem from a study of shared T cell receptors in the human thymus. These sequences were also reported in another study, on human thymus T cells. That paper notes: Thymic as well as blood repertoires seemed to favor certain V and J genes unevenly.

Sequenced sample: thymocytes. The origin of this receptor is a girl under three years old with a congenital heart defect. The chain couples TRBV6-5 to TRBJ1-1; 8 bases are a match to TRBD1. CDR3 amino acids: CASSQGARNTEAFF. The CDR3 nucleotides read TGTGCCAGCAGTCAGGGGGCGCGGAACACTGAAGCTTTCTTT.